One sample yielded the 27 T cell receptor beta chains listed below, sequenced in a study of T cell clones after liver transplantation. Clones were sequenced by immunoSEQ multiplex PCR, and TCRdb holds only the in-frame ones, with some missing. The table lists about 50,000 clones, approximately 71% of them singletons. The material was CD4+ T cells from blood, obtained roughly 55 months after liver transplant. Receptors were obtained from a human patient who received a liver transplant. Some of the T cells might come from the graft donor.

V usage is TRBV7-8 and J usage is TRBJ1-3; 11 nucleotides match TRBD1. Germline lookup yields CDR1 SGHVS and CDR2 FQNEAQ. V shed 4 bases and J 6 bases; nucleotides not matched to a gene: 5. The CDR3 length is 15 residues. CDR3 protein: CASSSRTGGVNTIYF. The CDR3 bases are TGTGCCAGCAGCTCCCGGACAGGGGGCGTAAACACCATATATTTT.

This rearrangement joins TRBV19 to TRBJ1-1; 8 nucleotides agree with TRBD1. The J segment lost 1 base and the V segment lost 0 bases, leaving 7 bases of the junction unmatched. Germline V gene sequence: CDR1 LNHDA, CDR2 SQIVND (reference sequence). The CDR3 length is 17 residues. This CDR3 is CASSIDDRGRENTEAFF. DNA for the CDR3: TGTGCCAGTAGTATAGATGACAGGGGTCGGGAGAACACTGAAGCTTTCTTT. Variable domain in full (rest from reference TRBV19 and TRBJ1-1): DGGITQSPKYLFRKEGQNVTLSCEQNLNHDAMYWYRQDPGQGLRLIYYSQIVNDFQKGDIAEGYSVSREKKESFPLTVTSAQKNPTAFYLCASSIDDRGRENTEAFFGQGTRLTVV.

V gene TRBV14 combines with J gene TRBJ2-3, with 8 bases lining up with TRBD2. Germline-derived CDR1 and CDR2 are SGHDN and FVKESK. The CDR3 has 15 amino acids. J was trimmed by 2 bases and V by 4 bases; bases with no gene match: 5. DNA of the CDR3: TGTGCCAGCAGCCCGGGAGGGAGCCCCACAGATACGCAGTATTTT. Translating it yields CASSPGGSPTDTQYF.

The rearrangement joins TRBV28 to TRBJ2-1; 14 bases agree with TRBD2. The CDR3 covers 16 residues. V lost 3 bases to trimming and J lost 8 bases; unmatched junction nucleotides: 6. Per germline, CDR1 MDHEN and CDR2 SYDVKM. This CDR3 reads CASSFTTSGGAHEQFF. The CDR3 bases are TGTGCCAGCAGTTTCACGACTAGCGGGGGGGCCCATGAGCAGTTCTTC. Filled out from reference TRBV28 and TRBJ2-1, the complete variable domain reads DVKVTQSSRYLVKRTGEKVFLECVQDMDHENMFWYRQDPGLGLRLIYFSYDVKMKEKGDIPEGYSVSREKKERFSLILESASTNQTSMYLCASSFTTSGGAHEQFFGPGTRLTVL.

V is TRBV10-3 and J is TRBJ2-1; the match to TRBD1 covers 8 bases. This CDR3 has 15 residues. V shed 5 bases, J shed 7 bases, and the junction held 10 bases outside the gene matches. Germline V lookup: CDR1 ENHRY, CDR2 SYGVKD. CDR3 sequence (DNA): TGTGCCATCAGTCCATCGACAGGGGAAAAAAATGAGCAGTTCTTC. This gives the protein CAISPSTGEKNEQFF.

This clone was seen once. The chain joins TRBV5-1 to TRBJ2-3; D is possibly TRBD2 (5 bases). CDR1 is SGHRS and CDR2 is YFSETQ in the germline V gene. The CDR3 is 15 amino acids. Trimming removed 1 base at V and 2 bases at J, with 11 bases between. The CDR3 loop is CASSLIGVTTDTQYF. CDR3 sequence (DNA): TGCGCCAGCAGCTTGATCGGGGTGACCACAGATACGCAGTATTTT.

This chain links TRBV28 with TRBJ2-2; D gene ambiguous. The CDR3 contains 13 residues. CDR1 is MDHEN and CDR2 is SYDVKM in the germline V gene. With 5 bases removed from V and 4 bases from J, the gap between germline ends came to 8 bases. CDR3 residues: CASSLPRTGELFF. DNA of the CDR3: TGTGCCAGCAGTCTCCCACGCACCGGGGAGCTGTTTTTT.

The genes are TRBV9 and TRBJ1-2; possibly TRBD1 for D (5 bases). V lost 0 bases and J lost 0, with 9 bases in between. This CDR3 spans 15 amino acids. Germline values: CDR1 SGDLS, CDR2 YYNGEE. The CDR3 spells CASSVATASNYGYTF. The CDR3 DNA follows: TGTGCCAGCAGCGTAGCGACAGCATCTAACTATGGCTACACCTTC. Based on the CDR3 plus reference TRBV9 and TRBJ1-2, the full variable domain is DSGVTQTPKHLITATGQRVTLRCSPRSGDLSVYWYQQSLDQGLQFLIQYYNGEERAKGNILERFSAQQFPDLHSELNLSSLELGDSALYFCASSVATASNYGYTFGSGTRLTVV.

The chain combines TRBV6-6 with TRBJ1-1; a weak D match, TRBD1 (5 bases). Between the trimmed V and J ends, which lost 0 bases and 1 base, there was a span of 6 bases. CDR3 length: 14 amino acids. The germline V gene has CDR1 MNHNY and CDR2 SVGAGI (reference sequence). As DNA, the CDR3 is TGTGCCAGCAGTTACTCAGGGACGAACACTGAAGCTTTCTTT. It yields the protein CASSYSGTNTEAFF.

This chain uses TRBV11-2 with TRBJ2-7; 8 positions agree with TRBD2. J lost 6 bases, V lost 4 bases, and 11 bases had no gene match. The CDR3 totals 15 residues. The V gene's germline CDR1 is SGHAT and CDR2 FQNNGV. The CDR3, as DNA: TGTGCCAGCAGCTACCGCGTACGGGGGGGCGTCGAGCAGTACTTC. It codes for CASSYRVRGGVEQYF.

V is TRBV4-2 and J is TRBJ2-5; D assignment may be TRBD1 or TRBD2 (5 bases each). Germline V gives CDR1 LGHNA, CDR2 YNFKEQ. V lost 0 bases to trimming and J lost 1 base, with 9 bases between them. This CDR3 comprises 15 residues. Here the CDR3 DNA reads TGTGCCAGCAGCCAAGATGTCGGGGCCCAAGAGACCCAGTACTTC. This codes for CASSQDVGAQETQYF.

The V and J genes are TRBV7-8 and TRBJ1-1, with a tentative D call TRBD1 (5 bases). Trimming left V 3 bases short and J 0 bases short, with 11 bases between. There are 15 residues in the CDR3. Germline values: CDR1 SGHVS, CDR2 FQNEAQ. The CDR3 DNA follows: TGTGCCAGCAGCTTCACGACAGAGATGAACACTGAAGCTTTCTTT. Its translation is CASSFTTEMNTEAFF.

The chain recombines TRBV7-9 with TRBJ2-7, with TRBD1 matching over 8 bases. The J segment lost 3 bases and the V segment lost 5 bases, leaving 9 bases of the junction unmatched. This CDR3 spans 15 amino acids. Germline V lookup: CDR1 SEHNR, CDR2 FQNEAQ (reference sequence). The CDR3 sequence: CASSKTGQGSYEQYF. The CDR3 DNA reads TGTGCCAGCAGCAAAACCGGACAGGGTAGCTACGAGCAGTACTTC.

The chain is built from TRBV14 and TRBJ2-1, with TRBD1 matching over 8 bases. J was trimmed by 10 bases and V by 6 bases; bases with no gene match: 8. CDR3 size: 13 residues. Germline CDR1 is SGHDN and CDR2 is FVKESK. The CDR3 is CASRLLTGEEQFF. The CDR3 bases are TGTGCCAGCAGGTTATTGACAGGGGAGGAGCAGTTCTTC.

This clone was detected only a few times. One end of the junction fails to match germline, which may point to a read error. The V and J genes are TRBV7-7 and TRBJ1-3; D not resolved. There are 14 residues in the CDR3. From germline, CDR1 is SSHAT and CDR2 FNYEAQ (reference sequence). The DNA for the CDR3 is TGTGCTAGCAGCCCTGAAGGGCCCGGAAACACCATATATTTT. It encodes CASSPEGPGNTIYF.

This chain uses TRBV11-2 with TRBJ2-7, with a possible D match to TRBD1 (7 bases). Germline V gene data show CDR1 as SGHAT and CDR2 as FQNNGV. Deletions cut 5 bases from V and 3 bases from J, with 8 bases between. The CDR3 runs 12 residues. CDR3 sequence: CASSQGGYEQYF. The CDR3 nucleotides are TGTGCCAGCAGCCAGGGGGGCTACGAGCAGTACTTC.

The rearrangement joins TRBV7-9 to TRBJ2-1; 8 bases fit TRBD1. The CDR3 runs to 15 residues. CDR1 and CDR2 from the germline V gene are SEHNR and FQNEAQ (reference sequence). J lost 7 bases, V lost 5 bases, and 10 bases had no gene match. The CDR3 is CASSTRQGPENEQFF. For the CDR3, the DNA is TGTGCCAGCAGCACCCGACAGGGGCCGGAAAATGAGCAGTTCTTC.

The V and J genes are TRBV11-2 and TRBJ1-3; a weak D match, TRBD1 (5 bases). V shed 4 bases and J shed 3 bases, with 16 bases lying between them. CDR3 size: 16 residues. CDR1 SGHAT and CDR2 FQNNGV come from the germline V gene. The CDR3 protein is CASSSLGGAYGNTIYF. The CDR3 region has the DNA TGTGCCAGCAGCTCCTTGGGAGGGGCTTATGGAAACACCATATATTTT.

The chain is built from TRBV19 and TRBJ2-1, with 9 bases lining up with TRBD1. The CDR3 length is 16 residues. Germline CDR1 is LNHDA and CDR2 is SQIVND (reference sequence). Trimming cost V 0 bases and J 4 bases; bases outside gene matches: 4. The chain's CDR3 is CASSIDRTGAYNEQFF. The CDR3 region has the DNA TGTGCCAGTAGTATAGATAGGACAGGGGCGTACAATGAGCAGTTCTTC.

V gene TRBV19 combines with J gene TRBJ1-1; no firm D call. V lost 7 bases and J 0 bases, leaving 9 bases between the germline ends. CDR3 length equals 13 residues. Germline V gene data show CDR1 as LNHDA and CDR2 as SQIVND (reference sequence). CDR3 sequence (DNA): TGTGCCAGTAATAACTTACTGAACACTGAAGCTTTCTTT. Protein product: CASNNLLNTEAFF.

This clone showed up just a few times. J is TRBJ1-1 and V is TRBV19; D not resolved. The CDR3 runs to 13 residues. CDR1 and CDR2 from the germline V gene are LNHDA and SQIVND (reference sequence). V was shortened by 10 bases and J by 2 bases, with 14 bases between the two germline ends. The CDR3 reads CAIVGQANTEAFF. The CDR3, as DNA: TGTGCCATAGTCGGCCAGGCTAACACTGAAGCTTTCTTT.

The V gene is TRBV7-6, the J gene TRBJ2-5, with D possibly TRBD2 on 5 matching bases. The CDR3 sequence is 13 residues long. V was trimmed by 8 bases and J by 2 bases, leaving 12 bases between them. Germline CDR1 is SGHVS and CDR2 is FNYEAQ. The CDR3 region is CASGSTLQETQYF. The DNA for the CDR3 is TGTGCCAGCGGGAGTACGCTTCAAGAGACCCAGTACTTC.

This sequence joins TRBV9 and TRBJ2-7; no definite D call. CDR3 length: 16 residues. Trimming removed 0 bases at V and 0 bases at J, with 13 bases between. Germline V gene data show CDR1 as SGDLS and CDR2 as YYNGEE. Here the CDR3 DNA reads TGTGCCAGCAGCGTAGACCCTCGCGATCGCTCCTACGAGCAGTACTTC. Encoded protein: CASSVDPRDRSYEQYF.

The rearrangement joins TRBV7-9 to TRBJ1-6; TRBD1 matches at 7 bases. Germline-derived CDR1 and CDR2 are SEHNR and FQNEAQ (reference sequence). The CDR3 has 13 residues. V lost 5 bases, J lost 6 bases, and 1 base stayed unmatched. For the CDR3, the DNA is TGTGCCAGCAGCCGGGACAGTAATTCACCCCTCCACTTT. Protein product: CASSRDSNSPLHF.

This clone was picked up a small number of times. The gene calls are TRBV9 and TRBJ2-5; 7 bases match TRBD2. The trim removed 0 bases at V and 0 bases at J, leaving 2 bases unmatched. CDR3 length: 15 amino acids. Per the germline V gene, CDR1 is SGDLS and CDR2 is YYNGEE. CDR3 DNA: TGTGCCAGCAGCGTAGCGGGGGGTCACCAAGAGACCCAGTACTTC. It codes for CASSVAGGHQETQYF.

J is TRBJ1-2 and V is TRBV15, with 10 bases that match TRBD1. With V trimmed by 0 bases and J by 3 bases, 13 bases remained unmatched. Germline V gives CDR1 LNHNV, CDR2 YYDKDF (reference sequence). The length of the CDR3 is 19 residues. The CDR3 reads CATSRDGGQGRVQDYGYTF. Written as DNA, the CDR3 is TGTGCCACCAGCAGAGATGGGGGACAGGGGAGAGTTCAGGACTATGGCTACACCTTC.

The chain is built from TRBV6-1 and TRBJ2-1; weak D call: TRBD1 (6 bases). The CDR3 is 13 residues long. From germline, CDR1 is MNHNS and CDR2 SASEGT. Trimming took off 6 bases at V and 6 bases at J, with 12 bases between the two ends. Here the CDR3 reads CASRSDSSNEQFF. The CDR3 DNA reads as TGTGCCAGCAGGTCGGACAGTTCCAATGAGCAGTTCTTC.